This passage covers 24 T cell receptor beta chains from one sample sequenced in a study of cytomegalovirus exposure and HLA in healthy donors. 60 Vbeta and 13 Jbeta primers were used in PCR. Assay used: immunoSEQ multiplex PCR; TCRdb lists only in-frame clones, some missing. This table holds 130,000 or so clones, about three quarters found once. The sample comprised PBMCs. The receptors originated from a man between 40 and 49 years old in good health and CMV-seropositive.

The V call is TRBV18, the J call TRBJ1-1; D gene unclear. Germline loops: CDR1 KGHSH, CDR2 LQKENI. This CDR3 is built from 13 residues. The germline V and J ends were trimmed by 4 bases and 5 bases, with 11 bases remaining between them. This chain's CDR3 is CASSLNAGTEAFF. CDR3 bases: TGTGCCAGCTCACTAAATGCAGGAACTGAAGCTTTCTTT.

V usage is TRBV6-6 and J usage is TRBJ2-3, with TRBD2 as a possible D gene (6 bases). V was trimmed by 6 bases and J by 6 bases, leaving 16 bases between them. Germline-derived CDR1 and CDR2 are MNHNY and SVGAGI (reference sequence). This CDR3 is built from 14 residues. The CDR3 DNA sequence: TGTGCCAGCAGAAGCGGGCCCCGCTGGGATACGCAGTATTTT. Its translation is CASRSGPRWDTQYF.

This clone occurred once. The chain joins TRBV11-2 to TRBJ1-3, with 9 bases aligning to TRBD1. J gave up 4 bases and V 4 bases, and 5 bases lay outside the gene matches. From germline, CDR1 is SGHAT and CDR2 FQNNGV. The CDR3 extends over 15 amino acids. CDR3 amino acids: CASSSQGAGGNTIYF. The CDR3 region has the DNA TGTGCCAGCAGCTCACAGGGGGCAGGGGGAAACACCATATATTTT. The full variable domain, its missing parts supplied by reference TRBV11-2 and TRBJ1-3, is EAGVAQSPRYKIIEKRQSVAFWCNPISGHATLYWYQQILGQGPKLLIQFQNNGVVDDSQLPKDRFSAERLKGVDSTLKIQPAKLEDSAVYLCASSSQGAGGNTIYFGEGSWLTVV.

This rearrangement joins TRBV6-4 to TRBJ1-2; weak D call: TRBD1 (6 bases). Trimming left V 6 bases short and J 4 bases short, with 15 bases between. The CDR3 runs 14 residues. Per germline, CDR1 MRHNA and CDR2 SNTAGT. This CDR3 is CASSLQGLVYGYTF. The CDR3 DNA reads TGTGCCAGCAGCCTACAGGGATTAGTCTATGGCTACACCTTC.

This sequence joins TRBV5-1 and TRBJ2-7, with 9 nucleotides matching TRBD1. The CDR3 totals 16 residues. V shed 0 bases and J 3 bases; nucleotides not matched to a gene: 7. Per the germline V gene, CDR1 is SGHRS and CDR2 is YFSETQ. CDR3 nucleotide sequence: TGCGCCAGCAGCTTGGGGGGACAGGGAATTGGCTACGAGCAGTACTTC. It translates to CASSLGGQGIGYEQYF. Supplemented by reference TRBV5-1 and TRBJ2-7, the full variable domain reads KAGVTQTPRYLIKTRGQQVTLSCSPISGHRSVSWYQQTPGQGLQFLFEYFSETQRNKGNFPGRFSGRQFSNSRSEMNVSTLELGDSALYLCASSLGGQGIGYEQYFGPGTRLTVT.

The chain combines TRBV29-1 with TRBJ1-1; unclear D gene. The CDR3 totals 12 residues. Per germline, CDR1 SQVTM and CDR2 ANQGSEA. Between the trimmed V and J ends, which lost 6 bases and 2 bases, there was a span of 10 bases. The CDR3 DNA follows: TGCAGCGTCGGTACCCTTAACACTGAAGCTTTCTTT. This gives the protein CSVGTLNTEAFF.

This clone was picked up a small number of times. The chain uses TRBV27 and TRBJ2-3; the match to TRBD1 covers 9 bases. Germline V gene lookup returns CDR1 MNHEY and CDR2 SMNVEV (reference sequence). CDR3 size: 16 residues. The trim removed 2 bases at V and 4 bases at J, leaving 7 bases unmatched. The CDR3: CASSLTGTGIADTQYF. The CDR3 region has the DNA TGTGCCAGCAGTTTAACCGGGACAGGGATCGCAGATACGCAGTATTTT.

The chain combines TRBV25-1 with TRBJ2-3; D is possibly TRBD2 (6 bases). Trimming cost V 6 bases and J 1 base, with 20 bases left between them. The germline V gene encodes CDR1 MGHDK and CDR2 SYGVNS. This CDR3 comprises 17 residues. CDR3 region: CASSDVLAWGGTDTQYF. The CDR3 region has the DNA TGTGCCAGCAGCGACGTACTAGCTTGGGGAGGCACAGATACGCAGTATTTT.

V gene TRBV6-7 combines with J gene TRBJ2-3, with D maybe TRBD2 (6 bases). TRBV6-7 is noted as an ORF with a role that remains uncertain. V was trimmed by 4 bases and J by 6 bases, leaving 14 bases between them. CDR3 length: 14 residues. The CDR3 loop is CASSFHRGTDTQYF. The CDR3, as DNA: TGTGCCAGCAGTTTTCATCGGGGGACGGATACGCAGTATTTT.

The J gene is TRBJ1-5, the V gene TRBV27; D possibly corresponds to TRBD1 (5 bases). This CDR3 comprises 11 residues. Germline lookup yields CDR1 MNHEY and CDR2 SMNVEV (reference sequence). V gave up 3 bases and J gave up 8 bases, with 5 bases separating them. CDR3 DNA sequence: TGTGCCAGCAGTTTCAGGGAGCCCCAGCATTTT. This gives the protein CASSFREPQHF.

Only a few counts were recorded for this clone. This chain links TRBV7-2 with TRBJ1-6; 8 bases fit TRBD1. Germline V CDR1 and CDR2: SGHTA, FQGNSA. The junction had 7 bases not matched to a gene; V was cut back by 6 bases and J by 3 bases. This CDR3 is 16 amino acids long. The CDR3 DNA reads TGTGCCAGCAGTTATACAGGGGGAAACTATAATTCACCCCTCCACTTT. Protein sequence: CASSYTGGNYNSPLHF.

This rearrangement joins TRBV28 to TRBJ2-7, with 10 bases fitting TRBD2. In germline, CDR1 is MDHEN, CDR2 SYDVKM. V trimming: 0 bases; J trimming: 7 bases; junction bases outside the gene matches: 9. The CDR3 sequence is 16 residues long. The CDR3 here is CASSLWGLAGVREQYF. The CDR3 coding sequence is TGTGCCAGCAGTTTATGGGGTCTAGCGGGAGTTAGAGAGCAGTACTTC. Combining the CDR3 with reference TRBV28 and TRBJ2-7 gives the whole variable domain DVKVTQSSRYLVKRTGEKVFLECVQDMDHENMFWYRQDPGLGLRLIYFSYDVKMKEKGDIPEGYSVSREKKERFSLILESASTNQTSMYLCASSLWGLAGVREQYFGPGTRLTVT.

This clone was seen a handful of times. J is TRBJ2-7 and V is TRBV5-6; D uncertain. Trimming removed 5 bases at V and 4 bases at J, with 16 bases between. Germline V gene sequence: CDR1 SGHDT, CDR2 YYEEEE. This CDR3 contains 14 residues. The CDR3: CASSLNPNLYEQYF. The CDR3, as DNA: TGTGCCAGCAGTCTCAATCCGAACCTATACGAGCAGTACTTC. Full variable domain (remainder filled in from reference TRBV5-6 and TRBJ2-7): DAGVTQSPTHLIKTRGQQVTLRCSPKSGHDTVSWYQQALGQGPQFIFQYYEEEERQRGNFPDRFSGHQFPNYSSELNVNALLLGDSALYLCASSLNPNLYEQYFGPGTRLTVT.

The chain joins TRBV23-1 to TRBJ2-3, with 8 bases aligning to TRBD1. TRBV23-1 is assigned to the ORF class and has an uncertain function. This CDR3 has 17 amino acids. Unmatched junction bases numbered 16, after V lost 11 bases and J lost 0 bases. CDR3: CAPRGQGLRRSTDTQYF. CDR3 coding DNA: TGCGCCCCTCGAGGACAGGGCCTTCGACGCAGCACAGATACGCAGTATTTT.

This clone was counted only a few times. The J gene is TRBJ2-1, the V gene TRBV11-2, with D tentatively TRBD2 (5 bases). Germline assignment: CDR1 SGHAT and CDR2 FQNNGV. The CDR3 is made up of 18 amino acids. The V gene lost 5 bases and the J gene lost 2 bases, with 22 bases spanning the gap. The CDR3 coding sequence is TGTGCCAGCAGCCCAGAAATGGTCATCCAGCGGACCTACAATGAGCAGTTCTTC. Amino acid sequence: CASSPEMVIQRTYNEQFF.

This sequence joins TRBV12-5 and TRBJ1-4; 7 bases match TRBD1. V gave up 5 bases and J gave up 5 bases; unmatched junction bases: 17. The CDR3 length is 18 residues. The germline gives CDR1 LGHNT, CDR2 FRNRAP. The CDR3 region is CASGRNRGTTVENEKLFF. In DNA, the CDR3 is TGTGCTAGTGGTCGAAACAGGGGAACCACCGTAGAAAATGAAAAACTGTTTTTT.

The chain is built from TRBV27 and TRBJ2-1, with 10 bases identical to TRBD2. Germline CDR1 reads MNHEY; CDR2 reads SMNVEV (reference sequence). The CDR3 is made up of 16 amino acids. With 3 bases clipped from V and 2 bases from J, the junction kept 4 bases outside the gene matches. Written as DNA, the CDR3 is TGTGCCAGCAGTTTTCAAAGCGGGAGGGCCTACAATGAGCAGTTCTTC. Translated: CASSFQSGRAYNEQFF.

This chain links TRBV19 with TRBJ1-5; D is perhaps TRBD1 (6 bases). Germline CDR1 and CDR2: LNHDA and SQIVND (reference sequence). V was clipped by 6 bases and J by 0 bases, with 12 bases between them. The length of the CDR3 is 15 residues. This CDR3 reads CASRTTGSSNQPQHF. The CDR3 DNA follows: TGTGCCAGTAGGACCACAGGGTCTAGCAATCAGCCCCAGCATTTT.

The gene calls are TRBV28 and TRBJ2-2; 10 bases agree with TRBD1. The CDR3 totals 19 residues. V lost 0 bases to trimming and J lost 2 bases; unmatched junction nucleotides: 9. The germline gives CDR1 MDHEN, CDR2 SYDVKM. CDR3 amino acids: CASSLWGVGTGVNTGELFF. The CDR3 DNA sequence: TGTGCCAGCAGTTTATGGGGGGTGGGGACAGGGGTCAACACCGGGGAGCTGTTTTTT.

The chain couples TRBV7-9 to TRBJ1-1; 9 bases are a match to TRBD1. Unmatched junction bases numbered 12, after V lost 5 bases and J lost 5 bases. CDR3 length equals 16 residues. Germline CDR1 reads SEHNR; CDR2 reads FQNEAQ (reference sequence). Here the CDR3 DNA reads TGTGCCAGCAGCCCTTCACAGGGGGCGCTTTGGACTGAAGCTTTCTTT. Protein sequence: CASSPSQGALWTEAFF.

This chain joins TRBV9 and TRBJ2-1, with TRBD2 identical over 11 bases. CDR1 is SGDLS and CDR2 is YYNGEE in the germline V gene. The ends lost 4 bases at V and 1 base at J; junction bases unmatched: 7. The CDR3 runs 17 residues. The CDR3 protein is CASSLPRTSGSYNEQFF. The DNA of the CDR3 is TGTGCCAGCAGCCTTCCCCGGACTAGCGGGTCCTACAATGAGCAGTTCTTC.

The V gene is TRBV5-1, the J gene TRBJ2-7, with 10 nucleotides matching TRBD1. In germline, CDR1 is SGHRS, CDR2 YFSETQ. Trimming took 1 base from V and 1 from J; bases not matched to a gene: 5. The CDR3 is 16 amino acids. CDR3 residues: CASSLWGQGISYEQYF. The CDR3 DNA reads as TGCGCCAGCAGCTTGTGGGGACAGGGGATTTCCTACGAGCAGTACTTC.

This rearrangement joins TRBV28 to TRBJ2-7, with 7 bases fitting TRBD1. J lost 0 bases, V lost 5 bases, and 7 bases had no gene match. The CDR3 contains 15 residues. CDR1 is MDHEN and CDR2 is SYDVKM in the germline V gene. CDR3 loop: CASSPRYRGSYEQYF. The CDR3 DNA is TGTGCCAGCAGTCCGCGGTACAGGGGCTCCTACGAGCAGTACTTC. Supplemented by reference TRBV28 and TRBJ2-7, the full variable domain reads DVKVTQSSRYLVKRTGEKVFLECVQDMDHENMFWYRQDPGLGLRLIYFSYDVKMKEKGDIPEGYSVSREKKERFSLILESASTNQTSMYLCASSPRYRGSYEQYFGPGTRLTVT.

For this clone: One end of the junction varies from germline; a read error may be responsible. The chain uses TRBV7-9 and TRBJ2-6, with 7 bases lining up with TRBD1. CDR1 and CDR2 (germline): SEHNR, FQNEAQ (reference sequence). This CDR3 comprises 14 residues. The CDR3 protein is CSSSQRDSLRVLTF. The CDR3 DNA sequence: TGTTCCAGCAGCCAACGGGACAGCCTACGCGTCCTGACTTTC. The full variable domain, rest sourced from reference TRBV7-9 and TRBJ2-6, is DTGVSQNPRHKITKRGQNVTFRCDPISEHNRLYWYRQTLGQGPEFLTYFQNEAQLEKSRLLSDRFSAERPKGSFSTLEIQRTEQGDSAMYLCSSSQRDSLRVLTFGAGSRLTVL.